The text below deals with one T cell receptor (beta chain). Its antigen is not yet known. The cohort comprised more than 550 healthy bone marrow donors. Cohort members were all nominally healthy when sampled, although unrecorded immune exposures were likely present. The donor was CMV seronegative and belonged to the group of around 350 seronegative cohort members. Each donor provided a peripheral blood sample, and peripheral blood mononuclear cells were used for TCR beta sequencing. The Qiagen DNeasy Blood Extraction Kit was used to extract genomic DNA from the blood cell samples. To prepare the library, the immunoSEQ multiplex PCR assay was applied. For the multiplex PCR, a mixture combining 60 forward primers for TCR Vbeta segments and 13 reverse primers for TCR Jbeta segments was used. The CDR3 region of rearranged TCR beta genes was amplified from genomic DNA by a multiplex PCR assay. The Illumina HiSeq System was used to sequence the amplified TCR beta libraries as 87-base-pair reads. The study's own analysis went as follows. Across the 666 repertoires, a later analysis counted some 80 million unique TCR beta chains, roughly 11 million of which were shared by at least two donors. A nearest-neighbor algorithm error-corrected the raw reads and collapsed the reads into unique sequences, merging closely related sequences to remove PCR and sequencing errors. To assign V, D and J gene segments, CDR3 sequences were aligned to IMGT reference sequences. Each retained sequence needed at least a six-nucleotide match to both a V gene segment and a J gene segment. Rearrangements were classified as productive when the CDR3 lacked stop codons and remained in frame with V and J, and all other rearrangements were classified as non-productive. Following IMGT convention, CDR3 was defined as the stretch from the second conserved V-encoded cysteine up to the conserved J-encoded phenylalanine. The earlier analysis of 587 of the donors excluded any sequence lacking an unambiguous match to a single V gene segment. In an earlier analysis of about 590 of the donors, a V segment was called functional when productive rearrangements were above 56.7%, and segregating when the standard deviation between donors exceeded 5%. A statistical classification framework was developed to diagnose cytomegalovirus status using the catalog of TCR beta chain sequences. A later analysis assigned V and J genes by comparing TCR nucleotide sequences with IMGT/GENE-DB human TR gene sequences. In a later analysis, CDR3 sequences and most-parsimonious VDJ recombination scenarios were assigned using the TCRdist pipeline. In a later analysis, each TCR beta chain was defined by its CDR3 amino acid sequence together with its V-gene family, and reads without a unique V-gene family were excluded. To address suspected cross-contamination and a sequencing artifact, a later analysis removed 592 highly shared, low-generation-probability nucleotide sequences. For each public chain, a later analysis derived a clonal expansion index from normalized ranks of inferred template counts within each repertoire. A later analysis computed generation probabilities with a VDJ recombination model fitted to out-of-frame rearrangements, and checked the results against IGoR. Hypergeometric tests were used in a later analysis to score TCR-TCR, TCR-HLA and TCR-CMV co-occurrence, with a repertoire-size bias correction applied to the TCR pairs. In a later analysis, false discovery rates were estimated by permuting HLA or CMV assignments 20 times. In a later analysis, co-occurring TCRs were grouped with DBSCAN, and TCRdist sequence similarity was added when clustering was performed within HLA-allele-positive subsets. For co-occurrence clustering, repertoires with fewer than 30,000 or more than 120,000 public chains were excluded, along with roughly five repertoires with anomalous nucleotide sharing. This is the immuneACCESS table as TCRdb keeps it, with only in-frame sequences that have V and J called. A part of the clones is gone; compared with another copy, unresolved V genes explain less than half, and the rest is unexplained. V, J and clone size reflect that table, while D and trimming were determined from the DNA. This sample's clone table shows approximately 150,000 clones. Around 1.5% of the sample rests with the top ten.

This entry belongs to a study of cytomegalovirus exposure and HLA in healthy donors (dated 2017 in TCRdb). Broadly, across the study: In an earlier analysis of 587 of the donors, about 260 Gb of sequence data and 100 million or so unique TCR beta sequences from 180 million or so T cells were reported. About 310 gigabases of sequencing data and some 85 million unique TCR sequences were included in an early release covering roughly 700 HLA-typed donors. Among the roughly 410 genotyped donors, approximately 81% belonged to the genetic ancestry cluster associated with self-reported Caucasian donors. The aim of the study was to test whether cataloging public T cell receptors could identify signatures of past pathogen exposure. The T cell repertoires of about 700 subjects were profiled by immunosequencing and related to cytomegalovirus serostatus. Along with the roughly 610-subject first cohort, a separate validation cohort of over a hundred different subjects was used. The study combined high-throughput TCR immunosequencing, statistical association of individual TCRs with disease status, and machine learning to predict cytomegalovirus infection status. In a later analysis, previously published TCR beta repertoires from several hundred donors were re-analyzed and high-resolution HLA genotyping was added so that TCR occurrence patterns could be studied. Rather than drawing on any new phenotypic data, the later analysis identified candidate immune exposures from TCR beta sequences and the way those sequences occurred across donors. In an earlier analysis of 500 to 650 of the donors, high-throughput TCR beta sequencing was used to judge whether each TCR beta V gene segment behaved as functional or pseudogenic. Donor age, sex, ethnicity and CMV serostatus were compiled together with the repertoire data. Genome-wide SNP genotypes for about three fifths of the roughly 670 donors were used in a later genetic analysis, which treated that subset as a discovery cohort. All discovery cohort repertoires had been generated using a single sequencing platform. HLA typing covered class I and class II loci at four-digit resolution. Typing coverage differed by locus: A, B, C, DRB1 and DQB1 were typed in roughly 620-630 donors, DQA1 in 500 to 550, DPA1 in approximately 600, and DPB1 in roughly 450. Because of strong linkage in the cohort, a handful of DR-DQ haplotypes were treated as single units for association and clustering. Among about 400 genotyped donors of the cohort, an average of approximately 200,000 unique TCR beta nucleotide sequences was sequenced per donor, of which about 20% were non-productive.

The research as a whole found: A few of the identified cytomegalovirus-associated TCR beta chains were confirmed in vitro to be specific for cytomegalovirus antigens. A later analysis found that HLA-associated TCR beta chains were more clonally expanded and had lower generation probabilities than equally common non-associated chains. In an earlier analysis of some 500 of the donors, most TCR beta V segments were observed in productive rearrangements about 90% or about 30% of the time, broadly matching IMGT annotations. Compared with the approximately 670-donor mean, donors in an Asian-associated ancestry cluster had fewer N-insertions in productive TCRs, according to a later genetic analysis. Strong co-occurrence of HLA alleles, especially DR and DQ, made assigning TCR associations to individual alleles difficult. A cluster of highly shared sequence variants was judged likely to be a technical artifact of the sequencing pipeline. While some public TCRs were present in many individuals, most TCR sequences turned up only very rarely across donors. According to a later analysis, parvovirus B19, influenza, CMV and Epstein-Barr virus appeared linked to several top co-occurrence clusters. At a false discovery rate of 0.05, a later analysis linked 15,000 to 20,000 TCR beta sequences to specific HLA alleles. A further reported finding was that TCR beta sequences accurately predicted the HLA-A and HLA-B alleles for most subjects in the first cohort. Cytomegalovirus status was reported to be diagnosed by the classifier with high specificity and sensitivity in both the original and validation cohorts. According to the authors, the approach could potentially be generalized to other disease states and immunological phenotypes. In a later analysis, most CMV-associated TCR beta chains were found to appear HLA-restricted, with HLA associations seemingly driven largely by CMV exposure. In the study, around 150 TCR beta chains were listed as associated with cytomegalovirus. An association between a missense DCLRE1C variant and V-gene and J-gene trimming of TCR beta chains was found in a later genetic analysis and replicated in an independent cohort. Correlated functional status among segregating V segments might reflect linkage disequilibrium, but an unknown experimental factor could not be ruled out. In this cohort, only TCR beta chains were sequenced, and detectable features were limited by the absence of alpha or paired-chain data. In a later analysis, TCR association rates were found to vary across HLA loci, with the most associated TCRs seen for DRB1 alleles and the fewest for HLA-C alleles. Because counts were too low, about 18 rarely observed V segments, including chromosome 9 orphons, were excluded from the earlier analysis of fewer than 650 of the donors. For the cohort, immune exposure information was limited to CMV serostatus. Because HLA typing was missing for some donors at each locus, association tests included only the typed subset. Roughly uniform sequencing depth across donors was assumed in presence/absence analyses, although this assumption may not hold.

The sample comprised PBMCs. The sequence was obtained from a woman aged 40 to 49 in good health and CMV-seronegative.

The CDR3 protein is CASSLPGDVNQPQHF. Here is the DNA: TGTGCCAGCAGTTTGCCCGGGGATGTTAATCAGCCCCAGCATTTT. The V and J segments used are TRBV28 and TRBJ1-5; the D gene is unclear. The CDR3 covers 15 residues, taking in both the cysteine and the phenylalanine. Only CDR3 DNA is held: 45 bases, read in frame from base 1. CDR1 MDHEN and CDR2 SYDVKM were looked up in the germline V gene. V and J lose 3 bases and 4 bases, and a span of 13 bases separates them.